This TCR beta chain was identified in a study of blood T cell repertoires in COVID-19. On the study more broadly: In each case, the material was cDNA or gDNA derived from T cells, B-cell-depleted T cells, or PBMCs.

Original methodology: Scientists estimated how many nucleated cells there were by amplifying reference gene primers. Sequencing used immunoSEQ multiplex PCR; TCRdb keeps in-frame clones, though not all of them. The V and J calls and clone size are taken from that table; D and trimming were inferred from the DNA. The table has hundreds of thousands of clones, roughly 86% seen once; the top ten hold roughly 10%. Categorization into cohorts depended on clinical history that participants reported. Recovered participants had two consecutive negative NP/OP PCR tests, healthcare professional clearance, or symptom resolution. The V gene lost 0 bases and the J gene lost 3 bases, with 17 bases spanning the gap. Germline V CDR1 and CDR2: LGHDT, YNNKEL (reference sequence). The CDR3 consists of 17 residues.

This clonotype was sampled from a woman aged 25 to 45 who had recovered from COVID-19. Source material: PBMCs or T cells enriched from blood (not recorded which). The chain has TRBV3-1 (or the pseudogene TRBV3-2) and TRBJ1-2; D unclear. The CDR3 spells CASSQDFGVGNDYGYTF. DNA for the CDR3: TGTGCCAGCAGCCAAGATTTTGGAGTCGGGAACGACTATGGCTACACCTTC.